A selection of T cell receptor beta chains follows, all from one sample in a study of blood T cell repertoires in COVID-19. This table comes from immunoSEQ multiplex PCR, and its TCRdb copy is limited to in-frame clones, with some not included. The profile shows roughly 320,000 clones, approximately 90% of them singletons. Sequenced material: PBMCs or T cells enriched from blood (not recorded which). The source is a young woman who had been exposed to COVID-19. The CDR3 runs from the conserved cysteine through the conserved F or W. The D gene is left open where the match is weak. Rows give clone size only sometimes, using once, few, many, or a class for an expanded clone.

CDR3nt,CDR3aa,v_gene,abundance,j_gene,d_gene
TGTGCCAGCAGCTTAGTTCGGTCAACTAACTATGGCTACACCTTC,CASSLVRSTNYGYTF,TRBV7-9,-,TRBJ1-2,-
TGTGCCAGCAGCAGGGACAGGGATTCACCCCTCCACTTT,CASSRDRDSPLHF,TRBV6-5,-,TRBJ1-6,TRBD1
TGTGCCAGCGCCCGACAGGTCTGGGATTCACCCCTCCACTTT,CASARQVWDSPLHF,TRBV27,-,TRBJ1-6,-
TGTGCCAGCGGAGCTATCGGGGGGAACACTGAAGCTTTCTTT,CASGAIGGNTEAFF,TRBV27,-,TRBJ1-1,-
TGTGCCAGCAGCGGTGACAGGGGGTATGGCGATAACACTGAAGCTTTCTTT,CASSGDRGYGDNTEAFF,TRBV9,-,TRBJ1-1,TRBD1
TGTGCCAGCACCTATTGGGGGGGCACCGCTGAAGCTTTCTTT,CASTYWGGTAEAFF,TRBV5-4,-,TRBJ1-1,-
TGCGCCAGCAGCTTCCAGGGGGACTACAATGAGCAGTTCTTC,CASSFQGDYNEQFF,TRBV5-1,once,TRBJ2-1,TRBD1
TGTGCCAGTAGTCCCCGGACAGGCCCCTACGAGCAGTACTTC,CASSPRTGPYEQYF,TRBV19,-,TRBJ2-7,TRBD1
TGTGCCAGCAGCTTAGCGCGTCATGGAACTAGCGGGGGGGCCAATGAGCAGTTCTTC,CASSLARHGTSGGANEQFF,TRBV7-9,-,TRBJ2-1,TRBD2
TGTGCCTGGAAGGAGACAGGAAGTGAAAAACTGTTTTTT,CAWKETGSEKLFF,TRBV30,-,TRBJ1-4,-
TGCAGTGCTAGTCACGGCGGGGATACGCAGTATTTT,CSASHGGDTQYF,TRBV20-1,-,TRBJ2-3,-
TGTGCCAGCAGCCAAGTCCGGGGTCGGTATAATTCACCCCTCCACTTT,CASSQVRGRYNSPLHF,TRBV3-1/TRBV3-2,-,TRBJ1-6,-
TGCGCCAGCAGCTTGGGGAGCAACACTGAAGCTTTCTTT,CASSLGSNTEAFF,TRBV5-1,-,TRBJ1-1,-
TGTGCCAGCAGTGGTCTAGCGTACACAGATACGCAGTATTTT,CASSGLAYTDTQYF,TRBV2,-,TRBJ2-3,-
TGTGCCAGCACCTTTCGGGGGGCCCACGAGCAGTACTTC,CASTFRGAHEQYF,TRBV12-3/TRBV12-4,few,TRBJ2-7,-
TGTGCCAGCAGCTTAGGTTGGCAGATCCAAGAGACCCAGTACTTC,CASSLGWQIQETQYF,TRBV7-6,once,TRBJ2-5,-
TGTGCCAGCAGCCCCATGGGGGGACAGGGCGGACGCGGCTACACCTTC,CASSPMGGQGGRGYTF,TRBV4-2,-,TRBJ1-2,TRBD1
TGTGCCAGCAGTTACCGTCGGGAGCGTGGCTACACCTTC,CASSYRRERGYTF,TRBV6-5,-,TRBJ1-2,-
TGTGCCAGCAGACAGGGTCGGGAATATGGCTACACCTTC,CASRQGREYGYTF,TRBV27,-,TRBJ1-2,-
TGTGCCAGCAGCCCTCGACTAGCGGGGGCGCACGAGCAGTACTTC,CASSPRLAGAHEQYF,TRBV7-3,-,TRBJ2-7,TRBD2
TGTGCCAGCAGCTTGACCCTGGGGGGATATGAGCAGTTCTTC,CASSLTLGGYEQFF,TRBV5-5,-,TRBJ2-1,-
TGTGCCACCTTGGACAGTGGCCAAGAGACCCAGTACTTC,CATLDSGQETQYF,TRBV28,-,TRBJ2-5,-
TGTGCCAGCAGCCAAGATCCAGGGCCCTTGAGCTACACCTTC,CASSQDPGPLSYTF,TRBV3-1/TRBV3-2,-,TRBJ1-2,-
TGTGCCAGCAGCCGCGAAGTGCGCGGGGGGCTTGGTACGCAGTATTTT,CASSREVRGGLGTQYF,TRBV11-1,once,TRBJ2-3,TRBD2
TGTGCCAGCTCATACCGGGGGGGGCGCACTGAAGCTTTCTTT,CASSYRGGRTEAFF,TRBV6-5,-,TRBJ1-1,-
TGTGCCAGCAGTTCAGGGGTTTGGAACACTGAAGCTTTCTTT,CASSSGVWNTEAFF,TRBV6-5,-,TRBJ1-1,-
TGTGCCAGCAGCGTAGACGGTACAGATACGCAGTATTTT,CASSVDGTDTQYF,TRBV9,-,TRBJ2-3,-
TGTGCCAGCAGTGAACGGGGGGACGGCTCCCAAGAGACCCAGTACTTC,CASSERGDGSQETQYF,TRBV6-1,-,TRBJ2-5,TRBD2
TGTGCCAGCAGTTACCGGGGGTTCCACGAGCAGTACTTC,CASSYRGFHEQYF,TRBV6-5,few,TRBJ2-7,-
TGTGCCAGCTCACCAGGGACGACGGGGGGGTACAATGAGCAGTTCTTC,CASSPGTTGGYNEQFF,TRBV18,-,TRBJ2-1,TRBD2
TGTGCCAGCAGTCGACAGGGGGACGCTGAAGCTTTCTTT,CASSRQGDAEAFF,TRBV2,-,TRBJ1-1,TRBD1
TGTGCCAGCAGCTTACATCTCCGGGTCCCCACGCAGTATTTT,CASSLHLRVPTQYF,TRBV7-6,-,TRBJ2-3,-
TGTGCCATCCAACAGGGGCCCGGCTATGGCTACACCTTC,CAIQQGPGYGYTF,TRBV30,-,TRBJ1-2,TRBD1
TGTGCCAGCAGTGCTACTAGGGAGACCCAGTACTTC,CASSATRETQYF,TRBV2,-,TRBJ2-5,-
TGCGCCAGCAGCTTGTTAGGGGCTCATAACTATGGCTACACCTTC,CASSLLGAHNYGYTF,TRBV5-1,-,TRBJ1-2,-
TGTGCCAGCAGCCGAGGGACTAGCGGGGGGGCAAGCGATACGCAGTATTTT,CASSRGTSGGASDTQYF,TRBV7-6,-,TRBJ2-3,TRBD2
TGTGCCTGGAGTGTGACACCAGCGGCCCAGTACTTC,CAWSVTPAAQYF,TRBV30,-,TRBJ2-5,-
TGTGCCAGTAGTATAGTATTACAGGGTTGGAATCAGCCCCAGCATTTT,CASSIVLQGWNQPQHF,TRBV19,-,TRBJ1-5,-
TGTGCCAGCAGCCAAGATCTCGTAAACGCGGGCAGCCGCTCTGGAAACACCATATATTTT,CASSQDLVNAGSRSGNTIYF,TRBV4-2,-,TRBJ1-3,-
TGTGCCAGCAGCTCTGAGGGCAGCTACGAGCAGTACTTC,CASSSEGSYEQYF,TRBV5-6,-,TRBJ2-7,-
TGTGCCACCTCGGACAGGGGGAATCAGCCCCAGCATTTT,CATSDRGNQPQHF,TRBV24-1,-,TRBJ1-5,TRBD1
TGCGCCAGCAGTCAATTCTCGCCAGGGGGGAATTCACCCCTCCACTTT,CASSQFSPGGNSPLHF,TRBV23-1,-,TRBJ1-6,TRBD1
TGTGCCAGCAGCTTAGTCACCGGGGGGGGTGTATACGAGCAGTACTTC,CASSLVTGGGVYEQYF,TRBV11-2,-,TRBJ2-7,TRBD2
TGTGCCAGCAGCCCCCTTTGGGGGGTTTCAGCTGGCTACACCTTC,CASSPLWGVSAGYTF,TRBV11-2,-,TRBJ1-2,-
TGTGCCAGCAGCTTGAGGGGACTGAGCAATCAGCCCCAGCATTTT,CASSLRGLSNQPQHF,TRBV5-5,-,TRBJ1-5,-
TGCGCCAGCCGACCCACAGGGCGATCTCCCTACGAGCAGTACTTC,CASRPTGRSPYEQYF,TRBV4-1,-,TRBJ2-7,-
TGTGCCATCAGTGACAGGGGAAATGGCTACACCTTC,CAISDRGNGYTF,TRBV10-3,-,TRBJ1-2,-
TGCGCCAGCAGCCAGGCGGAGGGCGGGGAGCTGTTTTTT,CASSQAEGGELFF,TRBV4-1,few,TRBJ2-2,-
TGTGCCAGCAGCGCGGGCTCTGGAAACACCATATATTTT,CASSAGSGNTIYF,TRBV7-8,-,TRBJ1-3,-
TGTGCCAGCAGCGTAGATCGGGGGTTGAAAGAGACCCAGTACTTC,CASSVDRGLKETQYF,TRBV9,-,TRBJ2-5,-
TGTGCCAGCAGCCTGGACAGCCGCTACGAGCAGTACTTC,CASSLDSRYEQYF,TRBV5-4,-,TRBJ2-7,-
TGCGCCGACCCGGGGGGGACTGAAGCTTTCTTT,CADPGGTEAFF,TRBV10-1,-,TRBJ1-1,-
TGCGCCAGCAGCCATTGGGGACTCTCTGGGGCCAACGTCCTGACTTTC,CASSHWGLSGANVLTF,TRBV4-1,-,TRBJ2-6,-
TGTGCCAGCAGCCCGGGCTACGAGCAGTACTTC,CASSPGYEQYF,TRBV7-9,-,TRBJ2-7,-